This TCR beta chain is from a study of blood T cell repertoires in COVID-19. Across the whole study: Specimens from acute and convalescent COVID-19 originated in the United States, Italy and Spain. The analysed material was cDNA or gDNA that came from T cells, B-cell-depleted T cells, or PBMCs.

Study members were between about 18 and 89 years old and lived in fewer than 30 US regions. Each participant's cohort was designated according to participant-reported clinical history. V was trimmed by 4 bases and J by 2 bases, leaving 14 bases between them. The germline CDR1 and CDR2 sequences are SGHTA and FQGTGA. This CDR3 contains 15 residues. Some clones are missing from TCRdb's copy, which holds only in-frame ones; the method was immunoSEQ multiplex PCR. The sample has about 170,000 clones, 75% to 90% seen once; the top ten hold around 0.77%. The TCR sequence derives from a young woman who had recovered from COVID-19. What was sequenced was PBMCs or T cells enriched from blood (not recorded which). The V gene is TRBV7-3, the J gene TRBJ2-5; D may be TRBD1 (6 bases). CDR3 sequence: CASSSSGAAQETQYF. The DNA of the CDR3 is TGTGCCAGCAGCTCCTCAGGGGCGGCTCAAGAGACCCAGTACTTC.